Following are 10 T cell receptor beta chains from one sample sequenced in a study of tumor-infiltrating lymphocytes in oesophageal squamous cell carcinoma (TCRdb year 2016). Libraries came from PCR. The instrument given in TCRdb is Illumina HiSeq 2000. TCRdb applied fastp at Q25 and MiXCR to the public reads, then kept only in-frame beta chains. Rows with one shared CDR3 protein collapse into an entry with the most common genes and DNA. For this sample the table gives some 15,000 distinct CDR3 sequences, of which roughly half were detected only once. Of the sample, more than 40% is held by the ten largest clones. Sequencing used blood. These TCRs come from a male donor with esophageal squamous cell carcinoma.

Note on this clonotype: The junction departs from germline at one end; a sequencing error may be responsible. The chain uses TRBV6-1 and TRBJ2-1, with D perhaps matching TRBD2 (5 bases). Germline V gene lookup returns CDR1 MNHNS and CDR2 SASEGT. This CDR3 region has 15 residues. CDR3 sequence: CASRWAAENNSPLHF. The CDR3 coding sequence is TGTGCCAGCAGGTGGGCAGCGGAGAATAATTCACCCCTCCACTTC.

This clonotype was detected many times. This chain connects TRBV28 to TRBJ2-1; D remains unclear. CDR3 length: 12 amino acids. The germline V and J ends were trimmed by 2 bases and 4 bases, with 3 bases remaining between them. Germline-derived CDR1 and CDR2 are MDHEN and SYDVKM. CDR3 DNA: TGTGCCAGCAGTTTAGAATACAATGAGCAGTTCTTC. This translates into CASSLEYNEQFF.

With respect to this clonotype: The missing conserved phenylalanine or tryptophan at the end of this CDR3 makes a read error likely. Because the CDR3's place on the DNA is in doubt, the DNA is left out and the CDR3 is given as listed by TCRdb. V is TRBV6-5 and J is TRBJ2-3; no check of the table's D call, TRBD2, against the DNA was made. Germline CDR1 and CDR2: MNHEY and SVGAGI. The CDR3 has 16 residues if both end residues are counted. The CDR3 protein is CASTPGRGASGYTFGP.

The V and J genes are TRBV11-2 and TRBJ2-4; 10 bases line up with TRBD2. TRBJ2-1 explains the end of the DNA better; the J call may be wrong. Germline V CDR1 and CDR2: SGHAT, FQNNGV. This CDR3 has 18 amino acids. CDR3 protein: CASSSFGLAVFSYNEQFF. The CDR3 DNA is TGTGCCAGCAGCTCCTTCGGACTAGCGGTCTTCTCCTACAATGAGCAGTTCTTC.

The CDR3 DNA reads TGTGCCAGCAATTTGTCTAGCGGGAGGGCGGGAGCAGATACGCAGTACTTC. Encoded protein: CASNLSSGRAGADTQYF. The chain recombines TRBV27 with TRBJ2-6; 12 bases are a match to TRBD2. The DNA end is a closer match to TRBJ2-7, so the J assignment may be wrong. Germline V gene data show CDR1 as MNHEY and CDR2 as SMNVEV (reference sequence). The length of the CDR3 is 17 residues.

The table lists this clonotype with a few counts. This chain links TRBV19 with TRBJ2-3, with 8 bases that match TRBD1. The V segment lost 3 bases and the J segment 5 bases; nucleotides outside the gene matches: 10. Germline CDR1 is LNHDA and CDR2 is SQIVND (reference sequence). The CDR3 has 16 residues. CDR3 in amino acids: CASSIFLRGLEDTQYF. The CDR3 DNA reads TGTGCCAGTAGTATCTTTCTCAGGGGGCTTGAAGATACGCAGTATTTT.

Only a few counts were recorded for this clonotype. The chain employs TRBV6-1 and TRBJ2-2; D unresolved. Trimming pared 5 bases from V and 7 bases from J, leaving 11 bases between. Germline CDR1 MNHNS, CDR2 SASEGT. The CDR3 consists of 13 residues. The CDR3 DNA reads TGTGCCAGCAGTTCTGGTGCCCACGGGGAGCTGTTTTTT. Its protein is CASSSGAHGELFF.

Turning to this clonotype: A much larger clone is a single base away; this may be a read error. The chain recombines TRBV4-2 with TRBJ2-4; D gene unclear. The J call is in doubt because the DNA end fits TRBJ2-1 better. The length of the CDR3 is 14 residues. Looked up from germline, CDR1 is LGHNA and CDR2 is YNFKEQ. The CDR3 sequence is CASSPSGVLSTQFF. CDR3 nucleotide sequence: TGTGCCAGCAGCCCTTCAGGCGTACTTTCGACCCAGTTCTTC.

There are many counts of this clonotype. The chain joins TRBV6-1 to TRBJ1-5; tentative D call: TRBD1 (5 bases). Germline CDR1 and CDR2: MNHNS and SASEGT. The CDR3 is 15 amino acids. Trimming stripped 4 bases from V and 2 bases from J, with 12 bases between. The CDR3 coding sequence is TGTGCCAGCAGTGCCCCGGGGGGGGGCAATCAGCCCCAGCATTTT. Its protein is CASSAPGGGNQPQHF.

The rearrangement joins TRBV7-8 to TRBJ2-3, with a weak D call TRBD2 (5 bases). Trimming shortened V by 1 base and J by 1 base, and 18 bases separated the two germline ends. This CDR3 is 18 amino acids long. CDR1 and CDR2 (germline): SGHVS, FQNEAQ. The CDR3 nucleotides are TGTGCCAGCAGCTTAGGTTCGGGCGGCACCGGGGGCACAGATACGCAGTATTTT. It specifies CASSLGSGGTGGTDTQYF.